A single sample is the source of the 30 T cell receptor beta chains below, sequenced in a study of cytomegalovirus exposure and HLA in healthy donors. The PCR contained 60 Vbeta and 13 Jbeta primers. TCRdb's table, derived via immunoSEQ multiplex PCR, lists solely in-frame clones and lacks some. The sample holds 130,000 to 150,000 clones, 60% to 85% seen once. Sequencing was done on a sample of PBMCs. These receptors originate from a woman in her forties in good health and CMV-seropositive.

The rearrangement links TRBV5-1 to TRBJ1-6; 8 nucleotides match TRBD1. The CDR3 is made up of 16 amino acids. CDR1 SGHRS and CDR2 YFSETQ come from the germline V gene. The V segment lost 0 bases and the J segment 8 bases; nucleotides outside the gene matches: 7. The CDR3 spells CASSLGTQTGDSPLHF. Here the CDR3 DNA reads TGCGCCAGCAGCTTGGGCACCCAGACAGGGGATTCACCCCTCCACTTT.

CDR3 nucleotides: TGCAGCGTTGAATCGGCGGATAACTATGGCTACACCTTC. This sequence encodes CSVESADNYGYTF. The V and J genes are TRBV29-1 and TRBJ1-2; D is undetermined. The ends were cut back, 2 bases at V and 1 base at J, with 8 bases in the middle. The germline CDR1 and CDR2 sequences are SQVTM and ANQGSEA. This CDR3 is 13 amino acids long.

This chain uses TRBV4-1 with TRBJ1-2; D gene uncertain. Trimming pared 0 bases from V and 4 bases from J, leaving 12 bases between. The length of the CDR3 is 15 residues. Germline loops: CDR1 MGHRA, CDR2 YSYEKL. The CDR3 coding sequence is TGCGCCAGCAGCCAAGATGGACCGGAGGGCTATGGCTACACCTTC. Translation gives CASSQDGPEGYGYTF.

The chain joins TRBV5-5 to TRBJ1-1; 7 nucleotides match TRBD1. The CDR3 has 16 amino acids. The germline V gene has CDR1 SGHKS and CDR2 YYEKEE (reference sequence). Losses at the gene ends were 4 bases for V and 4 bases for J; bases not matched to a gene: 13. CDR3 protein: CASSTGIRQGGTEAFF. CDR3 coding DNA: TGTGCCAGCAGCACAGGAATAAGACAGGGTGGCACTGAAGCTTTCTTT.

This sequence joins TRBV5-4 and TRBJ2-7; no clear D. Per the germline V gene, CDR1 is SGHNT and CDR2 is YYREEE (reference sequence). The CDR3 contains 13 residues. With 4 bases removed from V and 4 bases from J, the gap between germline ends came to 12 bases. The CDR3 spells CASSLGPGYEQYF. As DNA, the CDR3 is TGTGCCAGCAGCCTAGGCCCGGGTTACGAGCAGTACTTC.

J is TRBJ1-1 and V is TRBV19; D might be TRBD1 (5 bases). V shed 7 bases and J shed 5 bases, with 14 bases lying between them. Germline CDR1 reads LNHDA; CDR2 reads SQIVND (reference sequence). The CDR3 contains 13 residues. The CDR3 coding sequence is TGTGCCAGTAACGGTCAGGGTAAGACTGAAGCTTTCTTT. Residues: CASNGQGKTEAFF.

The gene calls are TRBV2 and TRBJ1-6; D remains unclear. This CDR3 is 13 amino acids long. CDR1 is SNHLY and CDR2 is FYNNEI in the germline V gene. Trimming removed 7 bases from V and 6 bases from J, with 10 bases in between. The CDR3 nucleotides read TGTGCCAGCATCCGGGGAATTAATTCACCCCTCCACTTT. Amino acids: CASIRGINSPLHF. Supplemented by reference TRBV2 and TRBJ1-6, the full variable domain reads EPEVTQTPSHQVTQMGQEVILRCVPISNHLYFYWYRQILGQKVEFLVSFYNNEISEKSEIFDDQFSVERPDGSNFTLKIRSTKLEDSAMYFCASIRGINSPLHFGNGTRLTVT.

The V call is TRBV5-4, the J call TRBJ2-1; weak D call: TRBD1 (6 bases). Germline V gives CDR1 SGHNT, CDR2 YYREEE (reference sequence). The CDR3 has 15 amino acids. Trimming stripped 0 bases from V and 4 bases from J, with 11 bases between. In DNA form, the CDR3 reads TGTGCCAGCAGCTTGGGGGGGACAATGTACAATGAGCAGTTCTTC. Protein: CASSLGGTMYNEQFF.

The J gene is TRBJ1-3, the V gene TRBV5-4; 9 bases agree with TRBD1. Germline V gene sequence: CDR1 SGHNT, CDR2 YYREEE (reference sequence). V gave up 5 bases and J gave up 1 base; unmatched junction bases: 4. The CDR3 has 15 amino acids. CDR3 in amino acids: CASSTGGQSGNTIYF. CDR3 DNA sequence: TGTGCCAGCAGTACAGGGGGCCAGTCTGGAAACACCATATATTTT.

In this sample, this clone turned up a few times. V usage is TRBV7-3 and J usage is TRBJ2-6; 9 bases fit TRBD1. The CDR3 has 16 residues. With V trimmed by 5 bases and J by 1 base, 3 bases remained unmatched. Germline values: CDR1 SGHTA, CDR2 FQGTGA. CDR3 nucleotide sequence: TGTGCCAGCAGCAGACAGGGGGAGTCTGGGGCCAACGTCCTGACTTTC. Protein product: CASSRQGESGANVLTF.

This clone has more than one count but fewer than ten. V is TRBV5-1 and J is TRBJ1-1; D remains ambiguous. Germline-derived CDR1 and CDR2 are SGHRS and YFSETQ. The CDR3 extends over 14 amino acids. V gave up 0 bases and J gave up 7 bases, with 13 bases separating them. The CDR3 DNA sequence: TGCGCCAGCAGCTTGGGCTTTCGGGAATTTGAAGCTTTCTTT. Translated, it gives CASSLGFREFEAFF. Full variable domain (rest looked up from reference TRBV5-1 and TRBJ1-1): KAGVTQTPRYLIKTRGQQVTLSCSPISGHRSVSWYQQTPGQGLQFLFEYFSETQRNKGNFPGRFSGRQFSNSRSEMNVSTLELGDSALYLCASSLGFREFEAFFGQGTRLTVV.

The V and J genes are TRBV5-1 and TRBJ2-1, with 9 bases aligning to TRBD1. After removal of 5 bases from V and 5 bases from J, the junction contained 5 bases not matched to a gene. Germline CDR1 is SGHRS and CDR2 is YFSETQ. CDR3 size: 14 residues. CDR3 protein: CASRGTGYNNEQFF. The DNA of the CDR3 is TGCGCCAGCAGGGGGACAGGGTATAACAATGAGCAGTTCTTC.

The CDR3 DNA sequence: TGTGCCAGCAGCCAAGACGGACAGGGTAGGAATCAGCCCCAGCATTTT. It codes for CASSQDGQGRNQPQHF. The chain recombines TRBV4-2 with TRBJ1-5; 8 bases map to TRBD1. CDR1 and CDR2 from the germline V gene are LGHNA and YNFKEQ. V shed 0 bases and J 4 bases; nucleotides not matched to a gene: 5. The CDR3 length is 16 residues.

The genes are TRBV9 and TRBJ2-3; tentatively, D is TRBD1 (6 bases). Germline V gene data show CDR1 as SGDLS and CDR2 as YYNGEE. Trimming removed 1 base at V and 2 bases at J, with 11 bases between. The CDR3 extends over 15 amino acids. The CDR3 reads CASSVLGGFTDTQYF. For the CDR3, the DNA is TGTGCCAGCAGCGTACTAGGGGGATTCACAGATACGCAGTATTTT.

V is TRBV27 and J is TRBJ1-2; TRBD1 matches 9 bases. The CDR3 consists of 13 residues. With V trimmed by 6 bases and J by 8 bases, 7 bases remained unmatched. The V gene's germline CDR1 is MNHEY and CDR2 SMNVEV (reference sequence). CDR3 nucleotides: TGTGCCAGCAGCCCGACAGGGGGGGGAGGCTACACCTTC. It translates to CASSPTGGGGYTF.

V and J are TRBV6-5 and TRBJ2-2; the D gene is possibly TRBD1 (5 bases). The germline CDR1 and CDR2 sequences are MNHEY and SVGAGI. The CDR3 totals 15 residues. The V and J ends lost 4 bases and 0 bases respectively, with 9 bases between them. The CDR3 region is CASSFWGPNTGELFF. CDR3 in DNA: TGTGCCAGCAGTTTCTGGGGCCCGAACACCGGGGAGCTGTTTTTT.

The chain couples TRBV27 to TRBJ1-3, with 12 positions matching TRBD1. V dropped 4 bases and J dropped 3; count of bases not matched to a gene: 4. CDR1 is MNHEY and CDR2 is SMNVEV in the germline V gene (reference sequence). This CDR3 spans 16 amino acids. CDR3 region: CASSSGTGGGGNTIYF. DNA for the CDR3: TGTGCCAGCAGTTCCGGGACAGGGGGCGGTGGAAACACCATATATTTT.

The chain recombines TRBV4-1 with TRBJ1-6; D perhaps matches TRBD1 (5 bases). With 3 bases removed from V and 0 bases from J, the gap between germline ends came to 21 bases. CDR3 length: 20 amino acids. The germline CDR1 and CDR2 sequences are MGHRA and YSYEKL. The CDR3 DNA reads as TGCGCCAGCAGCCACCTTCCAGACAGTCTGGGAAGCTCCTATAATTCACCCCTCCACTTT. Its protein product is CASSHLPDSLGSSYNSPLHF.

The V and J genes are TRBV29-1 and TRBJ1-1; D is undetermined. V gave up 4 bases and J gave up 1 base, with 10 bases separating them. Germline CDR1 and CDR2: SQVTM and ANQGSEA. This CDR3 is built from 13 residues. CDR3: CSVGGRQNTEAFF. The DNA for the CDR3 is TGCAGCGTTGGCGGTAGGCAGAACACTGAAGCTTTCTTT.

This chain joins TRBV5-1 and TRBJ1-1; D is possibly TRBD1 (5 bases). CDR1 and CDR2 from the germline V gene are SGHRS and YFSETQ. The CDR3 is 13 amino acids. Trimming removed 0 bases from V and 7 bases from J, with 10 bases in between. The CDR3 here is CASSLVQGFEAFF. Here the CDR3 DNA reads TGCGCCAGCAGCTTGGTCCAGGGATTTGAAGCTTTCTTT. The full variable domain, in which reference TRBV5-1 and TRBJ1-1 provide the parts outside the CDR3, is KAGVTQTPRYLIKTRGQQVTLSCSPISGHRSVSWYQQTPGQGLQFLFEYFSETQRNKGNFPGRFSGRQFSNSRSEMNVSTLELGDSALYLCASSLVQGFEAFFGQGTRLTVV.

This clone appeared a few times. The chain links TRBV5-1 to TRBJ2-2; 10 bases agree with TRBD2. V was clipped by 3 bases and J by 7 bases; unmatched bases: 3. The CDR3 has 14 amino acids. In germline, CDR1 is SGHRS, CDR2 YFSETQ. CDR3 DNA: TGCGCCAGCAGCTCCGGACTAGCGGACGGGGAGCTGTTTTTT. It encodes CASSSGLADGELFF.

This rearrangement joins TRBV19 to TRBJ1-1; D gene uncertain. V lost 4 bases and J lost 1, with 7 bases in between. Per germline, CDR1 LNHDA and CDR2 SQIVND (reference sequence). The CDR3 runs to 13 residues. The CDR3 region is CASSKSGNTEAFF. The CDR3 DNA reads TGTGCCAGTAGTAAAAGCGGGAACACTGAAGCTTTCTTT.

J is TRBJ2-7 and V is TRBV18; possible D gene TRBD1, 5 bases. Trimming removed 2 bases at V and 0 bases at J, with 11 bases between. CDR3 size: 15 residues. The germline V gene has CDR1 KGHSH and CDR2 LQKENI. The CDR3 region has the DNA TGTGCCAGCTCACCAACCCAGGGAAGCTCCTACGAGCAGTACTTC. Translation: CASSPTQGSSYEQYF.

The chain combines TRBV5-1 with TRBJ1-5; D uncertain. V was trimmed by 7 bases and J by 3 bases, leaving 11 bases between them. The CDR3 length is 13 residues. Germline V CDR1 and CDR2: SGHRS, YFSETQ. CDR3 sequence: CASGTILNQPQHF. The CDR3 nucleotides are TGCGCCAGCGGTACTATCCTCAATCAGCCCCAGCATTTT.

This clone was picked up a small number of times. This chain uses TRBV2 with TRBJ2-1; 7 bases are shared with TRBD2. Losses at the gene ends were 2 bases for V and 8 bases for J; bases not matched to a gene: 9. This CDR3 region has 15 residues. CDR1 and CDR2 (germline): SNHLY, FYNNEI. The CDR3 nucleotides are TGTGCCAGCAGTGAAAGTCCTAGCGGCTTTGATGAGCAGTTCTTC. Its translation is CASSESPSGFDEQFF.

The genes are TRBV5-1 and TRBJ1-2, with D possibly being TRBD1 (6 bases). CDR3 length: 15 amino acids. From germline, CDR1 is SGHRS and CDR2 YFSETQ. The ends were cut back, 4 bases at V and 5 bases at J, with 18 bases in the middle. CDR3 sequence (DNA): TGCGCCAGCAGCGACCCCCTGACAGGCGCATATGGCTACACCTTC. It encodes CASSDPLTGAYGYTF.

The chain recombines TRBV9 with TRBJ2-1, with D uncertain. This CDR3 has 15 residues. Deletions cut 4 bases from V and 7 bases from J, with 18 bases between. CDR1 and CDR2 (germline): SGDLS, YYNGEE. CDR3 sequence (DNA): TGTGCCAGCAGCCCTGGGCCTGCCGGTCGTAATGAGCAGTTCTTC. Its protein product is CASSPGPAGRNEQFF.

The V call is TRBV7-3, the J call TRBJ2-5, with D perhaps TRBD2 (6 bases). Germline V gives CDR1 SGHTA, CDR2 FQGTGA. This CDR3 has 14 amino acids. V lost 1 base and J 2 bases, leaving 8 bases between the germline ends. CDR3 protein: CASSLSGGQETQYF. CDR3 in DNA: TGTGCCAGCAGCTTAAGTGGGGGGCAAGAGACCCAGTACTTC.

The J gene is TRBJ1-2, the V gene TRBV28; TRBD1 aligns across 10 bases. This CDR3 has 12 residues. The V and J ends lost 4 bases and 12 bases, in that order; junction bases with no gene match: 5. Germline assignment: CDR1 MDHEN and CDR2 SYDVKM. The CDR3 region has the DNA TGTGCCAGCAGTTCTGGGACAGGGGTTAACACCTTC. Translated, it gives CASSSGTGVNTF.

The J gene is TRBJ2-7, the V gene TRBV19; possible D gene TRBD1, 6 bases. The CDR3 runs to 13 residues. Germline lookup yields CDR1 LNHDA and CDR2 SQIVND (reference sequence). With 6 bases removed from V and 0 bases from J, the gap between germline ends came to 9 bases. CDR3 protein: CASRRTDSYEQYF. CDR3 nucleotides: TGTGCCAGTAGAAGGACAGACTCCTACGAGCAGTACTTC. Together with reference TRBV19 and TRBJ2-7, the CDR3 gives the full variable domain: DGGITQSPKYLFRKEGQNVTLSCEQNLNHDAMYWYRQDPGQGLRLIYYSQIVNDFQKGDIAEGYSVSREKKESFPLTVTSAQKNPTAFYLCASRRTDSYEQYFGPGTRLTVT.